This TCR beta chain originates from a study of siplizumab effects on memory and regulatory T cells. Profiled with immunoSEQ multiplex PCR; TCRdb holds only in-frame clones, not every one. This table holds approximately 100,000 clones, roughly 94% found once. This CDR3 is built from 15 residues. Germline V gives CDR1 LNHDA, CDR2 SQIVND (reference sequence). Trimming stripped 8 bases from V and 0 bases from J, with 11 bases between. About this clone itself: The target antigen is unknown.

The study's findings and limits: Reactions containing siplizumab showed mappable alloreactive CD4+ clones averaging about 66% Treg-derived, versus under 30% in controls. Apparently more diverse than memory cells, naive T cells also seemed major alloresponse contributors.

The V and J genes are TRBV19 and TRBJ2-6; D call uncertain. Material: Tregs sorted from blood. The receptor was isolated from a human donor in good health. In DNA, the CDR3 is TGTGCCAGTCACCCGGTTGGCTCTGGGGCCAACGTCCTGACTTTC. This encodes CASHPVGSGANVLTF.